The 8 T cell receptor beta chains presented below share a single source sample, sequenced in a study of T cell changes during pregnancy in multiple sclerosis. Assay: immunoSEQ multiplex PCR; the TCRdb copy retains only in-frame clones and omits some. This sample carries about 44,000 clones, more than 80% of them seen once, and the ten largest clones take around 0.7%. The source material was CD4+ T cells from peripheral blood mononuclear cells, sampled before pregnancy. The receptors originated from a female donor with multiple sclerosis, enrolled in a pregnancy study.

The rearrangement links TRBV19 to TRBJ2-2, with a tentative D call TRBD1 (8 bases). V was pared by 8 bases and J by 5 bases, with 15 bases between. Germline V gene sequence: CDR1 LNHDA, CDR2 SQIVND (reference sequence). CDR3 length: 14 amino acids. The CDR3 spells CASLNRGGTGELFF. CDR3 sequence (DNA): TGTGCCAGTCTTAACAGGGGGGGGACCGGGGAGCTGTTTTTT.

The chain combines TRBV18 with TRBJ2-5, with 7 bases that match TRBD2. CDR3 length: 16 amino acids. The V segment lost 8 bases and the J segment 4 bases; nucleotides outside the gene matches: 16. Germline V gene lookup returns CDR1 KGHSH and CDR2 LQKENI. For the CDR3, the DNA is TGTGCCAGCGTACCCTCGGGCGGGAGAATAGTAGAGACCCAGTACTTC. It encodes CASVPSGGRIVETQYF.

The V gene is TRBV28, the J gene TRBJ2-2; 7 bases fit TRBD2. The CDR3 is made up of 20 amino acids. Per germline, CDR1 MDHEN and CDR2 SYDVKM. Losses at the gene ends were 0 bases for V and 0 bases for J; bases not matched to a gene: 13. The CDR3 DNA reads TGTGCCAGCAGTTTATGGGGGGGGGACTCACGCCAGTCGAACACCGGGGAGCTGTTTTTT. Translation gives CASSLWGGDSRQSNTGELFF.

J is TRBJ2-5 and V is TRBV18; 7 bases match TRBD1. The junction had 8 bases not matched to a gene; V was cut back by 6 bases and J by 4 bases. The germline gives CDR1 KGHSH, CDR2 LQKENI. This CDR3 region has 14 residues. CDR3 region: CASSPDRVRETQYF. The CDR3 nucleotides read TGTGCCAGCTCCCCCGACAGGGTTCGAGAGACCCAGTACTTC.

In DNA, the CDR3 is TGTGCCAGCAGTTCCCCCACGGTGGATGAAAAACTGTTTTTT. Encoded protein: CASSSPTVDEKLFF. The chain links TRBV28 to TRBJ1-4; no clear D. The CDR3 contains 14 residues. CDR1 and CDR2 from the germline V gene are MDHEN and SYDVKM. V was clipped by 4 bases and J by 6 bases, with 12 bases between them.

V and J are TRBV5-1 and TRBJ1-1; TRBD1 matches 7 bases. Germline V CDR1 and CDR2: SGHRS, YFSETQ. Trimming at V came to 3 bases and at J to 0 bases, leaving 20 bases not matched to a gene. CDR3 length equals 20 residues. The DNA for the CDR3 is TGCGCCAGCAGCTCCCCCTCGACCACGGAATCGGGACAGATGAACACTGAAGCTTTCTTT. As protein: CASSSPSTTESGQMNTEAFF. Full variable domain (rest looked up from reference TRBV5-1 and TRBJ1-1): KAGVTQTPRYLIKTRGQQVTLSCSPISGHRSVSWYQQTPGQGLQFLFEYFSETQRNKGNFPGRFSGRQFSNSRSEMNVSTLELGDSALYLCASSSPSTTESGQMNTEAFFGQGTRLTVV.

This chain uses TRBV6-5 with TRBJ1-4; D is unclear. V was shortened by 5 bases and J by 1 base, with 11 bases between the two germline ends. The CDR3 runs 15 residues. The V gene's germline CDR1 is MNHEY and CDR2 SVGAGI. The CDR3 DNA reads as TGTGCCAGCAGTGTTAGCGGGGTAACTAATGAAAAACTGTTTTTT. It yields the protein CASSVSGVTNEKLFF.

The genes are TRBV28 and TRBJ2-7; TRBD1 is a possible D gene (9 bases). Trimming took off 7 bases at V and 1 base at J, with 20 bases between the two ends. CDR3 length: 16 amino acids. The V gene's germline CDR1 is MDHEN and CDR2 SYDVKM. The CDR3 region is CASTFSGTGSSYEQYF. CDR3 in DNA: TGTGCCAGCACCTTTAGCGGGACAGGGTCGTCCTACGAGCAGTACTTC.